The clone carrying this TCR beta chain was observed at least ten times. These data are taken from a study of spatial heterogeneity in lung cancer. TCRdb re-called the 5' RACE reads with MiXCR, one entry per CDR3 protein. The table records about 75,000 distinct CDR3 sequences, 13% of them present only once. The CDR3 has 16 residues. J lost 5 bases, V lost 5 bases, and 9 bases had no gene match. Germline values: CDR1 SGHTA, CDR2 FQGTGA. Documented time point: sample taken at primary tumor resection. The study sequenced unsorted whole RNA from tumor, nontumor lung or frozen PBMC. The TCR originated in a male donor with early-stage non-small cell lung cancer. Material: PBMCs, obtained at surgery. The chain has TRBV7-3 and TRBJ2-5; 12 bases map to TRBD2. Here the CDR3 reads CASSALAGGPVETQYF. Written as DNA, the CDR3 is TGTGCCAGCAGCGCCCTAGCGGGAGGGCCGGTGGAGACCCAGTACTTC.